The clone carrying this T cell receptor beta chain was seen once. This CDR3 has 16 amino acids. V lost 5 bases to trimming and J lost 1 base; unmatched junction nucleotides: 6. Germline V gives CDR1 SGHTA, CDR2 FQGTGA. Every PCR was spiked with synthetic TCR analog templates. This table comes from immunoSEQ multiplex PCR, and its TCRdb copy is limited to in-frame clones, with some not included. The sample records 72,000 or so clones, approximately 91% being singletons. The time point: peripheral blood 6 weeks after treatment start. The entry originates in a study of PD-L1 blockade in urothelial cancer. Study context: Prior regimens of chemotherapy numbered 0 to 3 per patient. The authors examined blood 3 weeks (second dose) and 6 weeks after treatment start.

The sequencing here drew on PBMCs, taken around atezolizumab (anti-PD-L1) treatment. The V call is TRBV7-3, the J call TRBJ2-2; 8 nucleotides agree with TRBD2. The source of this sequence is a man between 60 and 70 years old with urothelial cancer. CDR3 loop: CASSHPGLENTGELFF. The CDR3 DNA follows: TGTGCCAGCAGCCATCCGGGACTAGAGAACACCGGGGAGCTGTTTTTT.